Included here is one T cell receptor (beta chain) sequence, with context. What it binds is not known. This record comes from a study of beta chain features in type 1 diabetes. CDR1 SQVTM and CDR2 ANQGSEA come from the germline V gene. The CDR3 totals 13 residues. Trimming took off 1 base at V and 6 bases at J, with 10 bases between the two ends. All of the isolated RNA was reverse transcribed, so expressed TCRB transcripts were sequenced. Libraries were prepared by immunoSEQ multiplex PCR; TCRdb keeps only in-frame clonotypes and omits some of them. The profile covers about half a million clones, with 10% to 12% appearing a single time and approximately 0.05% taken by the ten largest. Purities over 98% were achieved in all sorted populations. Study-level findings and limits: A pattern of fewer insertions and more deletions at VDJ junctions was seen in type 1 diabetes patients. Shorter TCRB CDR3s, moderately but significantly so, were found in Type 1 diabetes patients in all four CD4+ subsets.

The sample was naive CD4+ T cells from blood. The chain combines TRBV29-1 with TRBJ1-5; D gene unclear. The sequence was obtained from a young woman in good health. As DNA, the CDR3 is TGCAGCGTTGAAGTAAGGGAAGGTCAGCCCCAGCATTTT. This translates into CSVEVREGQPQHF.